This T cell receptor (beta chain) was recorded in a study of T-cell reconstitution after alpha-beta-depleted transplantation in children. Preparing the TCRbeta library involved the use of unique molecular identifiers. TCRdb re-called the PCR reads with MiXCR, one entry per CDR3 protein. The sample records about 360,000 distinct CDR3 sequences, approximately 12% being singletons. This clonotype turned up a few times. Germline trimming cut 7 bases from V and 6 bases from J; bases unmatched to any gene: 6. The CDR3 sequence is 13 residues long. This clonotype was obtained from a human donor who donated a stem cell graft to a child with Fanconi anemia. J is TRBJ1-2 and V is TRBV12-3 or TRBV12-4, with 9 bases aligning to TRBD1. The material sequenced was PBMCs, taken from the stem cell graft. In DNA form, the CDR3 reads TGTGCCAGCACCCGGGACAGGGAGGATGGCTACACCTTC. Amino acids: CASTRDREDGYTF.